The 6 T cell receptor beta chains below come from one sample, sequenced in a study of blood T cell repertoires in COVID-19. Produced via immunoSEQ multiplex PCR; TCRdb's table is partial and in-frame only. The sample has about 250,000 clones; 86% are singletons. Sequencing was performed on peripheral blood. The receptor set was obtained from a woman aged 55-69 years who had recovered from COVID-19.

The chain couples TRBV27 to TRBJ2-1; 11 nucleotides agree with TRBD2. The length of the CDR3 is 15 residues. Germline CDR1 and CDR2: MNHEY and SMNVEV (reference sequence). V gave up 6 bases and J gave up 10 bases; unmatched junction bases: 11. This CDR3 reads CASSPSGGPLGEQFF. The CDR3 coding sequence is TGTGCCAGCAGCCCTAGCGGGGGGCCCTTAGGAGAGCAGTTCTTC.

J is TRBJ2-7 and V is TRBV2; D unresolved. The CDR3 has 15 residues. Trimming shortened V by 2 bases and J by 7 bases, and 18 bases separated the two germline ends. Germline values: CDR1 SNHLY, CDR2 FYNNEI. In DNA, the CDR3 is TGTGCCAGCAGTGAAAAACGACCCCCTCTAGGAGAGCAGTACTTC. This gives the protein CASSEKRPPLGEQYF.

The CDR3 is CASRIAGDYEQYF. The CDR3 DNA is TGTGCCAGCAGAATAGCGGGGGACTACGAGCAGTACTTC. The chain employs TRBV7-2 and TRBJ2-7; 9 bases are a match to TRBD2. Germline CDR1 is SGHTA and CDR2 is FQGNSA. Germline trimming cut 6 bases from V and 3 bases from J; bases unmatched to any gene: 3. This CDR3 has 13 amino acids.

This chain uses TRBV9 with TRBJ1-2; 9 positions match TRBD1. Germline-derived CDR1 and CDR2 are SGDLS and YYNGEE. V gave up 1 base and J gave up 6 bases; unmatched junction bases: 4. The CDR3 is 14 residues long. As DNA, the CDR3 is TGTGCCAGCAGCGTAACAGGGGGCGTTAATGGCTACACCTTC. Its translation: CASSVTGGVNGYTF.

V is TRBV4-3 and J is TRBJ1-1; D is undetermined. Germline V gene data show CDR1 as LGHNA and CDR2 as YSLEER. V shed 0 bases and J shed 1 base, with 9 bases lying between them. The CDR3 extends over 15 amino acids. The CDR3 sequence is CASSQEAGKNTEAFF. DNA for the CDR3: TGCGCCAGCAGCCAAGAGGCAGGAAAGAACACTGAAGCTTTCTTT.

This chain joins TRBV20-1 and TRBJ2-7; 9 bases are a match to TRBD2. Germline-derived CDR1 and CDR2 are DFQATT and SNEGSKA (reference sequence). The CDR3 runs to 16 residues. V was clipped by 3 bases and J by 1 base; unmatched bases: 10. The CDR3 sequence: CSASPFSGGPSYEQYF. CDR3 bases: TGCAGTGCTAGTCCCTTTAGCGGGGGCCCTTCCTACGAGCAGTACTTC.